A single sample is the source of the 11 T cell receptor beta chains below, sequenced in a study of Graves' ophthalmopathy and Graves' hyperthyroidism. Transcripts of RNA were the source for amplifying TCR beta CDR3 regions. HTBI-primed RT-PCR formed the first round, and a multiplex PCR formed the second. From the multiplex PCR reads, TCRdb called clonotypes with MiXCR, one entry per CDR3 protein. The data show some 390,000 distinct CDR3 sequences, about 17% seen once. The material sequenced was peripheral blood. All receptors come from a woman in her late teens or twenties with Graves' ophthalmopathy.

This clonotype came up once. The chain combines TRBV7-8 with TRBJ1-1, with 10 nucleotides matching TRBD1. CDR1 and CDR2 from the germline V gene are SGHVS and FQNEAQ. The CDR3 has 16 residues. V shed 5 bases, J shed 1 base, and the junction held 7 bases outside the gene matches. DNA for the CDR3: TGTGCCAGCAGCCCCCTAGGGACAGGGGCGAACACTGAAGCTTTCTTT. Its translation is CASSPLGTGANTEAFF. Based on the CDR3 plus reference TRBV7-8 and TRBJ1-1, the full variable domain is GAGVSQSPRYKVAKRGQDVALRCDPISGHVSLFWYQQALGQGPEFLTYFQNEAQLDKSGLPSDRFFAERPEGSVSTLKIQRTQQEDSAVYLCASSPLGTGANTEAFFGQGTRLTVV.

This clonotype was picked up many times. The genes are TRBV5-5 and TRBJ1-1; D gene uncertain. The ends were cut back, 4 bases at V and 5 bases at J, with 15 bases in the middle. Germline CDR1 and CDR2: SGHKS and YYEKEE (reference sequence). The length of the CDR3 is 14 residues. The CDR3 DNA reads TGTGCCAGCAGCACCGCGGCGGGGAGGACTGAAGCTTTCTTT. It is translated as CASSTAAGRTEAFF.

This clonotype was seen ten or more times. The J gene is TRBJ1-2, the V gene TRBV19; TRBD1 matches at 7 bases. V trimming: 6 bases; J trimming: 2 bases; junction bases outside the gene matches: 6. Looked up from germline, CDR1 is LNHDA and CDR2 is SQIVND (reference sequence). This CDR3 is built from 14 residues. The CDR3 coding sequence is TGTGCCAGTAGCCGGGGACAGACCAACTATGGCTACACCTTC. Amino acids: CASSRGQTNYGYTF. Together with reference TRBV19 and TRBJ1-2, the CDR3 gives the full variable domain: DGGITQSPKYLFRKEGQNVTLSCEQNLNHDAMYWYRQDPGQGLRLIYYSQIVNDFQKGDIAEGYSVSREKKESFPLTVTSAQKNPTAFYLCASSRGQTNYGYTFGSGTRLTVV.

V is TRBV27 and J is TRBJ1-1; 8 bases are a match to TRBD1. CDR1 is MNHEY, CDR2 SMNVEV, per germline (reference sequence). The V gene end was trimmed by 3 bases and the J gene end by 8 bases; junction bases not matched to a gene: 8. The CDR3 totals 14 residues. The CDR3 reads CASSFVAGGTEAFF. CDR3 in DNA: TGTGCCAGCAGTTTTGTGGCAGGGGGCACCGAAGCTTTCTTT.

In its sample, this clonotype was seen many times. The rearrangement joins TRBV24-1 to TRBJ2-2, with a weak D call TRBD1 (5 bases). Germline values: CDR1 KGHDR, CDR2 SFDVKD. The CDR3 has 16 amino acids. Trimming left V 4 bases short and J 3 bases short, with 14 bases between. The CDR3 DNA follows: TGTGCCACCAGTGACGGGCAGGGCGGAGACACCGGGGAGCTGTTTTTT. This gives the protein CATSDGQGGDTGELFF.

There are many counts of this clonotype. The chain joins TRBV19 to TRBJ1-1; D gene uncertain. The length of the CDR3 is 13 residues. The V end was cut by 5 bases, the J end by 6 bases, with 13 bases between. Per germline, CDR1 LNHDA and CDR2 SQIVND (reference sequence). As DNA, the CDR3 is TGTGCCAGTAGTCTAATCACGCCCGCTGAAGCTTTCTTT. It codes for CASSLITPAEAFF.

This clonotype showed up many times. The V and J genes are TRBV28 and TRBJ2-7, with 8 bases that match TRBD1. Germline CDR1 MDHEN, CDR2 SYDVKM. This CDR3 comprises 17 residues. Germline trimming cut 2 bases from V and 2 bases from J; bases unmatched to any gene: 11. The CDR3 protein is CASSLPLGDRLTYEQYF. The CDR3 nucleotides are TGTGCCAGCAGTTTACCTTTAGGGGACAGGTTAACCTACGAGCAGTACTTC.

Many counts were recorded for this clonotype. V is TRBV6-2 or TRBV6-3 and J is TRBJ2-5; 8 bases agree with TRBD2. The J segment lost 5 bases and the V segment lost 1 base, leaving 6 bases of the junction unmatched. From germline, CDR1 is MNHEY and CDR2 SVGEGT. The CDR3 is 15 amino acids. CDR3 sequence reads: CASSYWRGAEETQYF. CDR3 DNA: TGTGCCAGCAGTTACTGGCGGGGGGCCGAGGAGACCCAGTACTTC.

This chain joins TRBV10-2 and TRBJ2-7, with D possibly matching TRBD2 (5 bases). V was clipped by 2 bases and J by 2 bases, with 7 bases between them. This CDR3 is 13 amino acids long. From germline, CDR1 is WSHSY and CDR2 SAAADI. This CDR3 reads CASSEDGTYEQYF. In DNA form, the CDR3 reads TGCGCCAGCAGTGAGGACGGGACCTACGAGCAGTACTTC.

This clonotype was seen repeatedly, ten times or more. The rearrangement uses TRBV5-1 and TRBJ2-4, with a weak D call TRBD1 (6 bases). This CDR3 is 16 amino acids long. V lost 0 bases to trimming and J lost 0 bases, with 10 bases between them. Germline CDR1 is SGHRS and CDR2 is YFSETQ. The CDR3 region is CASSLGDTVAKNIQYF. Here the CDR3 DNA reads TGCGCCAGCAGCTTGGGGGACACCGTAGCCAAAAACATTCAGTACTTC.

This clonotype was counted ten times or more. The gene calls are TRBV20-1 and TRBJ2-5; D gene unclear. Germline CDR1 is DFQATT and CDR2 is SNEGSKA (reference sequence). V gave up 2 bases and J gave up 5 bases, with 9 bases separating them. This CDR3 region has 12 residues. The CDR3 DNA reads TGCAGTGCTAGACCCGCTGGGGAGACCCAGTACTTC. Protein product: CSARPAGETQYF.